This T cell receptor (beta chain) was sequenced in a study of ipilimumab plus nivolumab after autologous stem cell transplantation. At the level of the study: The myeloma group: high-risk transplant-naive, or relapse within 3 years after first autologous transplant.

For this clone: The antigen remains unidentified.

Study-wide points: The authors say TCR, Treg and microbiome findings warrant further study.

Here immunoSEQ multiplex PCR was the method, and the copy in TCRdb shows in-frame clones only, minus some. The data contain tens of thousands of clones, 85% to 95% of them seen just once; the ten biggest clones take up roughly 0.9%. Ipilimumab, 1 mg/kg, started 14 to 28 days after autologous transplant. Patients received nivolumab 3 mg/kg at weeks 1, 4, 7, 10, then fortnightly to week 26. The sequence derives from a male donor with multiple myeloma. The source was PBMCs, collected in a trial of ipilimumab plus nivolumab as post-transplant consolidation.

The CDR3, as DNA: TGTGCCAGCAATAGCCCGACTAGCGGGGGGGCCTACAATGAGCAGTTCTTC. Protein: CASNSPTSGGAYNEQFF. The chain has TRBV19 and TRBJ2-1; 14 nucleotides match TRBD2. Germline values: CDR1 LNHDA, CDR2 SQIVND (reference sequence). Trimming at V came to 9 bases and at J to 2 bases, leaving 9 bases not matched to a gene. The CDR3 runs 17 residues.